A selection of T cell receptor beta chains follows, all from one sample in a study of T-cell reconstitution after alpha-beta-depleted transplantation in children. TCRdb fed the PCR reads into MiXCR, producing one record per CDR3 protein. The sample consists of some 440,000 distinct CDR3 sequences, 15% to 20% of them appearing once. The sample was PBMCs, mostly from graft donor cells, taken 360 days after TCRalphabeta/CD19-depleted stem cell transplant. The receptors were gathered from a boy under three years old who had a stem cell transplant for Wiskott-Aldrich syndrome, so the T cells may come from the graft donor. Both conserved end residues are part of each CDR3. Each record gives: D gene, V gene, J gene, clone size, CDR3 DNA, CDR3 protein. D genes are given only for firm matches. Expanded clones get a size class; other rows say once, few or many, or leave the size out.

NA	TRBV12-3/TRBV12-4	TRBJ2-4	NA	TGTGCCAGCAGTTTCAGCCTCAGGGAGCTTCAGTACTTC	CASSFSLRELQYF
NA	TRBV13	TRBJ1-1	NA	TGTGCCAGCAGCTTAGCAGAGATCACTGAAGCTTTCTTT	CASSLAEITEAFF
NA	TRBV5-1	TRBJ2-5	many	TGCGCCAGCAGCTTGGGGGTCCAAGAGACCCAGTACTTC	CASSLGVQETQYF
NA	TRBV7-7	TRBJ2-4	NA	TGTGCCAGCCCCTCTTGTCCAAACAGGAGAAGGGGCAAAAACATTCAGTACTTC	CASPSCPNRRRGKNIQYF
TRBD1	TRBV29-1	TRBJ2-5	NA	TGCAGCGTACACGGGACAGGCCAAGAGACCCAGTACTTC	CSVHGTGQETQYF
TRBD1	TRBV2	TRBJ1-5	few	TGTGCCAGCAGTGAGGACAGGCGGTCTCAGCCCCAGCATTTT	CASSEDRRSQPQHF
TRBD2	TRBV11-2	TRBJ2-5	NA	TGTGCCAGCGGGACTAGCGGGATGAAAGAGACCCAGTACTTC	CASGTSGMKETQYF
NA	TRBV6-1	TRBJ2-3	few	TGTGCCAGCAGTAAAAGACACACAGATACGCAGTATTTT	CASSKRHTDTQYF
NA	TRBV4-1	TRBJ2-3	few	TGCGCCAGCAGCCAAGATAAGCGCGCCAGCACAGATACGCAGTATTTT	CASSQDKRASTDTQYF
NA	TRBV20-1	TRBJ1-6	few	TGCAGTGCTGTAGTGAATAATGGTTCACCCCTCCACTTT	CSAVVNNGSPLHF
NA	TRBV7-9	TRBJ2-7	many	TGTGCCAGCAGCTTAGGGGGACCTCCCTACGAGCAGTACTTC	CASSLGGPPYEQYF
TRBD1	TRBV5-1	TRBJ1-3	NA	TGCGCCAGCAGCCCGAACGGCCGGACAGGGGCCAGTGGAAACACCATATATTTT	CASSPNGRTGASGNTIYF
TRBD2	TRBV4-3	TRBJ2-1	few	TGCGCCAGCAGCCTTCAGAGCGGGAGGATCTACAATGAGCAGTTCTTC	CASSLQSGRIYNEQFF
NA	TRBV7-9	TRBJ2-3	NA	TGTGCCAGCAGCTCCCGACAGGATACGCAGTATTTT	CASSSRQDTQYF
TRBD1	TRBV6-2/TRBV6-3	TRBJ2-6	few	TGTGCCAGCAGCCAACAGGGGGCCCGCTCTGGGGCCAACGTCCTGACTTTC	CASSQQGARSGANVLTF
TRBD2	TRBV4-1	TRBJ2-1	NA	TGCGCCAGCCGTAGCGGGGGGAATAATGAGCAGTTCTTC	CASRSGGNNEQFF
NA	TRBV12-3/TRBV12-4	TRBJ2-7	NA	TGTGCCAGCAGTTCCAGGCAGGGGCCGTCCTACGAGCAGTACTTC	CASSSRQGPSYEQYF
NA	TRBV12-3/TRBV12-4	TRBJ2-4	many	TGTGCCAGCAGTTCCAGTTGGGCCAAGGGGAACATTCAGTACTTC	CASSSSWAKGNIQYF
NA	TRBV28	TRBJ2-7	NA	TGTGCCAGCAGTCTGTACGCTGGCTACGAGCAGTACTTC	CASSLYAGYEQYF
TRBD1	TRBV5-1	TRBJ2-4	few	TGCGCCAGCAGCTTACAAGCGTTTGACAGGGCGAAAGCCAAAAACATTCAGTACTTC	CASSLQAFDRAKAKNIQYF
TRBD2	TRBV6-2/TRBV6-3	TRBJ2-2	few	TGTGCCAGCAGCCCGGGGACTAGCGGGGCGAACACCGGGGAGCTGTTTTTT	CASSPGTSGANTGELFF
NA	TRBV20-1	TRBJ2-2	few	TGCAGTGCTCCGAGAGGGGGGTCCGGGGAGCTGTTTTTT	CSAPRGGSGELFF
NA	TRBV9	TRBJ2-7	few	TGTGCCAGCAGCGTAGGGACGGTAGCCTACGAGCAGTACTTC	CASSVGTVAYEQYF
NA	TRBV12-3/TRBV12-4	TRBJ2-3	NA	TGTGCCAGCAGCCCGGATCAAGATACGCAGTATTTT	CASSPDQDTQYF
TRBD1	TRBV20-1	TRBJ1-2	few	TGCAGTGCTCCAGGGGGCAGGAACTATGGCTACACCTTC	CSAPGGRNYGYTF
NA	TRBV25-1	TRBJ2-1	few	TGTGCCAGCAGTGATATAGAGTACAATGAGCAGTTCTTC	CASSDIEYNEQFF
TRBD1	TRBV14	TRBJ2-2	few	TGTGCCAGCAGCCCTAGGCCGGGACAGAGCTGGACCGGGGAGCTGTTTTTT	CASSPRPGQSWTGELFF
NA	TRBV28	TRBJ1-2	NA	TGTGCCAGCAGTTTTAGTAGGATTTTTGGGGGGCGCGGGAACAACTATGGCTACACCTTC	CASSFSRIFGGRGNNYGYTF
NA	TRBV24-1	TRBJ2-3	NA	TGTGCCACCAGTGATTATGGGGGACAAAGCACAGATACGCAGTATTTT	CATSDYGGQSTDTQYF
TRBD1	TRBV19	TRBJ1-1	NA	TGTGCCAGTAGTCCGGGACAGGGGAGGCACACTGAAGCTTTCTTT	CASSPGQGRHTEAFF
NA	TRBV7-9	TRBJ2-7	NA	TGTGCCAGCAGCACATACAAACACGAGCAGTACTTC	CASSTYKHEQYF
NA	TRBV29-1	TRBJ2-1	few	TGCAGCGCCGACTCGGCTGGAGTTTACTACAATGAGCAGTTCTTC	CSADSAGVYYNEQFF
NA	TRBV12-3/TRBV12-4	TRBJ1-2	NA	TGTGCCAGCAGTTTAGCCGACAGCGACTATGGCTACACCTTC	CASSLADSDYGYTF
NA	TRBV5-1	TRBJ2-6	few	TGCGCCAGCAGCTTCCCCCTATCCCCTGGGGCCAACGTCCTGACTTTC	CASSFPLSPGANVLTF
NA	TRBV5-6	TRBJ2-5	many	TGTGCCAGCAGCTTGGACAGGACGTACCAAGAGACCCAGTACTTC	CASSLDRTYQETQYF